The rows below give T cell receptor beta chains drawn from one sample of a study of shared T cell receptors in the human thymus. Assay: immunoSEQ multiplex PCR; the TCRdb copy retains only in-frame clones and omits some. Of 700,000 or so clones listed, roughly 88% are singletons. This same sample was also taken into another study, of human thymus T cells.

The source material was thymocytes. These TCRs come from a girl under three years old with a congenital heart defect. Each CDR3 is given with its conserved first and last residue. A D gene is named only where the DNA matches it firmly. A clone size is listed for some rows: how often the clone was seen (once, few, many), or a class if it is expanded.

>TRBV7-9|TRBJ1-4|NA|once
TGTGCCAGCAGCTTGGTCGGGACACCGATTATTGAACATGAAAAACTGTTTTTT
CASSLVGTPIIEHEKLFF
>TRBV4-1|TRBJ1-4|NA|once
TGCGCCAGCAGCCAAGATCAAAAACAGGGACCTAATGAAAAACTGTTTTTT
CASSQDQKQGPNEKLFF
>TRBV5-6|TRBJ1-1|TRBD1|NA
TGTGCCAGCAGCGCCTACGACAGGGGCCCGAACACTGAAGCTTTCTTT
CASSAYDRGPNTEAFF
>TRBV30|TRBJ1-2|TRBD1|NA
TGTGCCTGGAGTGGGGACAGGGCAAACTATGGCTACACCTTC
CAWSGDRANYGYTF
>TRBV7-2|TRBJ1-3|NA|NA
TGTGCCAGCAGCTTAGAGTCTCAGGAACTTACTGGAAACACCATATATTTT
CASSLESQELTGNTIYF
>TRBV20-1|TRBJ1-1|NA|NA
TGCAGTGCTATGCGAAACACTGAAGCTTTCTTT
CSAMRNTEAFF
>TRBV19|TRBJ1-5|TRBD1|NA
TGTGCCACCACCCAGGGACAGGGGTGGAATCAGCCCCAGCATTTT
CATTQGQGWNQPQHF
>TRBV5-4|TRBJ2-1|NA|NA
TGTGCCAGCAAGAAAAAAGGGGGAGGGTCCTACAATGAGCAGTTCTTC
CASKKKGGGSYNEQFF
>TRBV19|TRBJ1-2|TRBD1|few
TGTGCCAGTAGCAAAGGACAGGGGGTATATGGCTACACCTTC
CASSKGQGVYGYTF
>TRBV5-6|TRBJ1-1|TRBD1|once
TGTGCCAGCAGCTTAGGACAGGGGGCCCGTCGGGCCACTGAAGCTTTCTTT
CASSLGQGARRATEAFF
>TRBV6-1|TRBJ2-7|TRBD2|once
TGTGCCAGCAGTGAAATCGGTTCGGCGGGGGAGACCTACGAGCAGTACTTC
CASSEIGSAGETYEQYF
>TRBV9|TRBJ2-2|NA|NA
TGTGCCAGCAGCGTATTGGACCAAACGGCGGGCCACAATAAAATTATACTGGGGGAGCTGTTTTTT
CASSVLDQTAGHNKIILGELFF
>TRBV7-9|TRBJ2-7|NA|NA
TGTGCCAGCAGCCTCAGGGGACGGCTGTCCTACGAGCAGTACTTC
CASSLRGRLSYEQYF
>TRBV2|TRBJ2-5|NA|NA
TGTGCCAGCAGTGAGGATTCGGTATGGGAGGATGGGGAGACCCAGTACTTC
CASSEDSVWEDGETQYF
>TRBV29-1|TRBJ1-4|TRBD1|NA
TGCGCAAACAGACACCGGGACAGTGGGAATGAAAAACTGTTTTTT
CANRHRDSGNEKLFF
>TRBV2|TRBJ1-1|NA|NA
TGTGCCAGATACAGGACAGACATGAACACTGAAGCTTTCTTT
CARYRTDMNTEAFF
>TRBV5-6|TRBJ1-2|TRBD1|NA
TGTGCCAGCAGCTTGGAGGGGGCCAGTGGCTACACCTTC
CASSLEGASGYTF
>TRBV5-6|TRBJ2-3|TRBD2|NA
TGTGCCAGCAGCCCGGGGATGGACGGGGAGGGAGTCACAGATACGCAGTATTTT
CASSPGMDGEGVTDTQYF
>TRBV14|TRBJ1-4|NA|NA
TGTGCCAGCAGCTCCGAGAGTGCAACTAATGAAAAACTGTTTTTT
CASSSESATNEKLFF
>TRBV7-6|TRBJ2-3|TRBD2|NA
TGTGCCAGCAGCCTCTTGGGTAGCGGGGAGTCAGATACGCAGTATTTT
CASSLLGSGESDTQYF
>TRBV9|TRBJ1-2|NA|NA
TGTGCCAGCAGAGGATCTCGGGGAAGGCGTGGCTACACCTTC
CASRGSRGRRGYTF
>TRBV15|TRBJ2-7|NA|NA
TGTGCCACCAGCAGTTTCACGAGGGGGAGCCCCTACGAGCAGTACTTC
CATSSFTRGSPYEQYF
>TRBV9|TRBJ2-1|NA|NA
TGTGCCAGCAGCGTTCCTGCGACAGAAAATGAGCAGTTCTTC
CASSVPATENEQFF
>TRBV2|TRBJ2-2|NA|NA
TGTGCCAGCAGGAACCTAAGCGGGCTCAACACCGGGGAGCTGTTTTTT
CASRNLSGLNTGELFF